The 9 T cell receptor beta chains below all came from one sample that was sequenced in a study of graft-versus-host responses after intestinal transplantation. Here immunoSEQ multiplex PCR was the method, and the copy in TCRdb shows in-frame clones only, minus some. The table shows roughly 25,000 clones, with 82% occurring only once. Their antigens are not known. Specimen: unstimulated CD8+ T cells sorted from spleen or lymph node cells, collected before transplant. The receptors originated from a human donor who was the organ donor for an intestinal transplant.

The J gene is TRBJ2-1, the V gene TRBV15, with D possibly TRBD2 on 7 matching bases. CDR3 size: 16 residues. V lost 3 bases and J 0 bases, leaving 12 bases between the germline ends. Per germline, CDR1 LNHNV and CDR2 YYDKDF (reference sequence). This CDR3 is CATSSGRGSSYNEQFF. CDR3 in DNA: TGTGCCACCAGCAGTGGGAGGGGGAGCTCCTACAATGAGCAGTTCTTC.

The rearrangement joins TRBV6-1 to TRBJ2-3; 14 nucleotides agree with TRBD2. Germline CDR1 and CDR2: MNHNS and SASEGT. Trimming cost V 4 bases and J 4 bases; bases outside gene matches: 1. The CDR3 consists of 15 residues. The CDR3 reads CASSGLAGGSDTQYF. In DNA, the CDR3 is TGTGCCAGCAGTGGACTAGCGGGGGGGTCAGATACGCAGTATTTT.

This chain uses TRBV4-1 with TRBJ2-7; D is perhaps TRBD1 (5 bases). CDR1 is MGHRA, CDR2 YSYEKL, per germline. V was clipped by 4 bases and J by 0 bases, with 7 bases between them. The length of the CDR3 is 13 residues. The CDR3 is CASSPDSSYEQYF. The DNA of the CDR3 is TGCGCCAGCAGCCCCGACAGCTCCTACGAGCAGTACTTC.

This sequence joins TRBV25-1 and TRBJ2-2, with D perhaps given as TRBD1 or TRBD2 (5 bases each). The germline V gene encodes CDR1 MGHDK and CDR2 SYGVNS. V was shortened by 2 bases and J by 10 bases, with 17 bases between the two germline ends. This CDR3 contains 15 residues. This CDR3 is CASSEDVQGRKELFF. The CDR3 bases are TGTGCCAGCAGTGAAGACGTTCAGGGACGAAAGGAGCTGTTTTTT.

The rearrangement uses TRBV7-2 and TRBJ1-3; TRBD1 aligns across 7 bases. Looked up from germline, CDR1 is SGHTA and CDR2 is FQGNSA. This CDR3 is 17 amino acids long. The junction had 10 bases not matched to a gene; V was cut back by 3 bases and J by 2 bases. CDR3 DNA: TGTGCCAGCAGCTTTGGATCAGGGGGTAGGACTGGAAACACCATATATTTT. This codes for CASSFGSGGRTGNTIYF.

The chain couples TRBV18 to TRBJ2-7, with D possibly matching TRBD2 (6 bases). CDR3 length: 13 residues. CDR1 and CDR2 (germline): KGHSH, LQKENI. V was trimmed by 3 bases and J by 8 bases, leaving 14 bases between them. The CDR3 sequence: CASSPRDSGKQYF. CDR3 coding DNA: TGTGCCAGCTCACCCCGGGACTCTGGAAAGCAGTACTTC.

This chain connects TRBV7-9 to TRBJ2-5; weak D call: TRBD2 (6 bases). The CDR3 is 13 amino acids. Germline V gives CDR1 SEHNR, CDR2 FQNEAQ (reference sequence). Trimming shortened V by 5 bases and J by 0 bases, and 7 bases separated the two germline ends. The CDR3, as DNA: TGTGCCAGCAGCCGGGACTACCAAGAGACCCAGTACTTC. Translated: CASSRDYQETQYF.

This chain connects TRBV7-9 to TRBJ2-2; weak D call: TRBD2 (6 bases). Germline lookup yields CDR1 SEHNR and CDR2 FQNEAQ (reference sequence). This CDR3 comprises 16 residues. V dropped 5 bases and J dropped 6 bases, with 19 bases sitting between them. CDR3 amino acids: CASSLEGTDGSGELFF. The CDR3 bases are TGTGCCAGCAGCCTGGAGGGGACCGACGGATCCGGGGAGCTGTTTTTT. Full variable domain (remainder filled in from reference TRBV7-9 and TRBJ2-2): DTGVSQNPRHKITKRGQNVTFRCDPISEHNRLYWYRQTLGQGPEFLTYFQNEAQLEKSRLLSDRFSAERPKGSFSTLEIQRTEQGDSAMYLCASSLEGTDGSGELFFGEGSRLTVL.

CDR3 DNA: TGTGCCAGCAGTTGGGGGCATTCCTACGAGCAGTACTTC. Its protein product is CASSWGHSYEQYF. The V and J genes are TRBV27 and TRBJ2-7, with D possibly TRBD1 on 6 matching bases. This CDR3 is 13 amino acids long. The germline V gene encodes CDR1 MNHEY and CDR2 SMNVEV (reference sequence). Trimming cost V 4 bases and J 1 base, with 8 bases left between them.